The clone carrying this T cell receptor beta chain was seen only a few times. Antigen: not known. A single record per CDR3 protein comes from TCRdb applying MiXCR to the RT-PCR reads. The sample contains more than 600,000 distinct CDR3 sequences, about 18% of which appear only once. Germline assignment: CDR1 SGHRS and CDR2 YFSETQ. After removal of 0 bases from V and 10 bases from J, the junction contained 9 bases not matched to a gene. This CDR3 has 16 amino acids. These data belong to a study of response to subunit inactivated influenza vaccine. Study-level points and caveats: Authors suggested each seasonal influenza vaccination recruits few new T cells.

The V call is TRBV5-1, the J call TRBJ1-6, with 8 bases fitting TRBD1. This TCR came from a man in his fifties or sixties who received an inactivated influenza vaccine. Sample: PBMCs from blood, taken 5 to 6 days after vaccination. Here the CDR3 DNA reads TGCGCCAGCAGCTTGGACAAAGGGACAGGCGGGTCACCCCTCCACTTT. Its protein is CASSLDKGTGGSPLHF. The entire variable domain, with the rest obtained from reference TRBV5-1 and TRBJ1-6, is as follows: KAGVTQTPRYLIKTRGQQVTLSCSPISGHRSVSWYQQTPGQGLQFLFEYFSETQRNKGNFPGRFSGRQFSNSRSEMNVSTLELGDSALYLCASSLDKGTGGSPLHFGNGTRLTVT.